This TCR beta chain was identified in a study of technical replicates of blood from a handful of donors. Trimming shortened V by 0 bases and J by 2 bases, and 7 bases separated the two germline ends. CDR1 is ENHRY, CDR2 SYGVKD, per germline. The length of the CDR3 is 14 residues. TCRdb's table, derived via immunoSEQ multiplex PCR, lists solely in-frame clones and lacks some. Among tens of thousands of clones listed, 95% to 96% were seen once. Material for sequencing was T cells isolated from PBMCs. The clonotype originates from a human donor in good health. The rearrangement joins TRBV10-3 to TRBJ2-5; D unresolved. In nucleotides, the CDR3 is TGTGCCATCAGTGAGTCGACAATGCAAGAGACCCAGTACTTC. Translating it yields CAISESTMQETQYF.